The clone carrying this T cell receptor beta chain turned up a few times. These data belong to a study of patients and donors after allogeneic stem cell transplantation. Germline CDR1 reads LGHDT; CDR2 reads YNNKEL (reference sequence). Trimming pared 1 base from V and 7 bases from J, leaving 5 bases between. The CDR3 sequence is 12 residues long. One entry per CDR3 protein results from TCRdb running MiXCR on the RT-PCR reads. The table has more than 150,000 distinct CDR3 sequences, less than 45% seen once; the top ten hold about 33%. The origin of this receptor is a human donor who was either an allogeneic HSCT recipient or a stem cell or donor lymphocyte infusion donor (not recorded which). It is not recorded whose cells these are; they may come from a transplant donor. The specimen sequenced was blood, either unsorted or a sorted T cell fraction (not recorded which). This chain connects TRBV3-1 to TRBJ2-1; no definite D call. CDR3 amino acids: CASSQVKNEQFF. CDR3 coding DNA: TGTGCCAGCAGCCAAGTAAAAAATGAGCAGTTCTTC.